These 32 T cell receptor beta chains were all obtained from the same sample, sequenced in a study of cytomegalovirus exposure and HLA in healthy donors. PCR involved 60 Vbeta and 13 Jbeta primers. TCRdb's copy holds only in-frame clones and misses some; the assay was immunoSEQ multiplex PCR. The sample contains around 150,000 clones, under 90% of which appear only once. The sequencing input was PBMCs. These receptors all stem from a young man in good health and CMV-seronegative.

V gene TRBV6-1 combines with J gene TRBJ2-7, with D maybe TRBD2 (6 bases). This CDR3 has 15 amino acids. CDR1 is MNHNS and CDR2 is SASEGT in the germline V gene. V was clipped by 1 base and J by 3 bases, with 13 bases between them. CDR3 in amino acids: CASSEEGLTFYEQYF. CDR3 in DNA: TGTGCCAGCAGTGAAGAAGGACTAACCTTCTACGAGCAGTACTTC.

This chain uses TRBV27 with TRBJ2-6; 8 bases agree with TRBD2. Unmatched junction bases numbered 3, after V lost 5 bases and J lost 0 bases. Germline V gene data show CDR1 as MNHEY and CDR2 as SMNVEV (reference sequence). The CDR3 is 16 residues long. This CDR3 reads CASSGLAGSGANVLTF. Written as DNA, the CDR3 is TGTGCCAGCAGTGGACTAGCAGGCTCTGGGGCCAACGTCCTGACTTTC.

The CDR3 DNA reads TGTGCCAGCAGCTGGGGGGGGAGTGGTGAGCAGTTCTTC. Translated: CASSWGGSGEQFF. This chain joins TRBV27 and TRBJ2-1; TRBD2 matches 7 bases. Trimming removed 6 bases from V and 9 bases from J; junction bases left unmatched: 8. Germline V gene data show CDR1 as MNHEY and CDR2 as SMNVEV (reference sequence). There are 13 residues in the CDR3.

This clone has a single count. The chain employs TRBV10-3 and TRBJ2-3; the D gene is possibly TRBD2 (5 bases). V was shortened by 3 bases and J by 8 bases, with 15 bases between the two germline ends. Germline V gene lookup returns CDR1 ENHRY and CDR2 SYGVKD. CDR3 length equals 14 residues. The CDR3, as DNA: TGTGCCATCAGTGACCAGGAGTGGAGCGGTACGCAGTATTTT. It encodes CAISDQEWSGTQYF.

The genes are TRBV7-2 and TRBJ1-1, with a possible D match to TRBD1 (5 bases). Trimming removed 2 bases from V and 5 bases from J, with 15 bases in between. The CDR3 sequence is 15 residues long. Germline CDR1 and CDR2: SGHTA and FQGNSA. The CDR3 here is CASSLSRGRLTEAFF. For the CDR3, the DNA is TGTGCCAGCAGCTTAAGTAGGGGCCGGTTGACTGAAGCTTTCTTT.

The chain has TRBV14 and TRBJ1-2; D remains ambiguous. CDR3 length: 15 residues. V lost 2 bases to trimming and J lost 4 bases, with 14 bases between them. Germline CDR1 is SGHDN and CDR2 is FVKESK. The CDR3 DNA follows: TGTGCCAGCAGCCAATCGGTGGTCCCGGGCTATGGCTACACCTTC. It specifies CASSQSVVPGYGYTF.

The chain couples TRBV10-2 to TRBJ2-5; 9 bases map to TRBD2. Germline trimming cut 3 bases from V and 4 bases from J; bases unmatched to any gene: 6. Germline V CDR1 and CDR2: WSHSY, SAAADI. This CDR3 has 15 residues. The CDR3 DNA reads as TGCGCCAGCAGTGACCCGCGGGAGGGGGGAGAGACCCAGTACTTC. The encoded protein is CASSDPREGGETQYF.

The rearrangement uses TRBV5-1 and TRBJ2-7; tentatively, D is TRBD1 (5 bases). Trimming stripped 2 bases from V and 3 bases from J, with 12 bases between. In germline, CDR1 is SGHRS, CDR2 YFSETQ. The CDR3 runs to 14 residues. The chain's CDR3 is CASSFSTGDYEQYF. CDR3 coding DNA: TGCGCCAGCAGCTTTTCAACAGGTGACTACGAGCAGTACTTC.

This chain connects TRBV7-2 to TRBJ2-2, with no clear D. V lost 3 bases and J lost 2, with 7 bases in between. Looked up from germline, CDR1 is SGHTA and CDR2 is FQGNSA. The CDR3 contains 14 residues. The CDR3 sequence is CASSLYSNTGELFF. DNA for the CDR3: TGTGCCAGCAGCTTGTACAGCAACACCGGGGAGCTGTTTTTT.

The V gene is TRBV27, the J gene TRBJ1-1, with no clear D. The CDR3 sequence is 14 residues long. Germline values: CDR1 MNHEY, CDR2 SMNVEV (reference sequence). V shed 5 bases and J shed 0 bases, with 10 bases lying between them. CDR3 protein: CASSKVTLNTEAFF. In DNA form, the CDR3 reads TGTGCCAGCAGTAAAGTGACTTTGAACACTGAAGCTTTCTTT.

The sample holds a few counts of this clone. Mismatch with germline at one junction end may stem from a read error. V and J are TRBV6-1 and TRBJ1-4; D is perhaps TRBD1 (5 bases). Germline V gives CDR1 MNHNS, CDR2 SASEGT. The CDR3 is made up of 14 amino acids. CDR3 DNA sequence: TGTGCCAGCAGTGAGTTATTATTAGCGGGGGACGGATATTTT. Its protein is CASSELLLAGDGYF.

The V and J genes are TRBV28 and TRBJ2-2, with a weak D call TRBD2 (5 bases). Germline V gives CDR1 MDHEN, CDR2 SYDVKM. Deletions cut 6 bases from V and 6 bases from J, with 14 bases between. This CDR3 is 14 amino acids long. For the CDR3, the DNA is TGTGCCAGCAGGTTACTACTAGTCGCCGGGGAGCTGTTTTTT. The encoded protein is CASRLLLVAGELFF. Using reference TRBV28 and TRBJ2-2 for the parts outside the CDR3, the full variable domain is DVKVTQSSRYLVKRTGEKVFLECVQDMDHENMFWYRQDPGLGLRLIYFSYDVKMKEKGDIPEGYSVSREKKERFSLILESASTNQTSMYLCASRLLLVAGELFFGEGSRLTVL.

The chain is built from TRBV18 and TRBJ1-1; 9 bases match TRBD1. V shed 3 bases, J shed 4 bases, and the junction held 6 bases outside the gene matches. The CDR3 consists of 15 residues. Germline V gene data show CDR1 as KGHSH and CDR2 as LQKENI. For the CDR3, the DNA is TGTGCCAGCTCACCTAAACAGGGGGCGAGCACTGAAGCTTTCTTT. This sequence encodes CASSPKQGASTEAFF.

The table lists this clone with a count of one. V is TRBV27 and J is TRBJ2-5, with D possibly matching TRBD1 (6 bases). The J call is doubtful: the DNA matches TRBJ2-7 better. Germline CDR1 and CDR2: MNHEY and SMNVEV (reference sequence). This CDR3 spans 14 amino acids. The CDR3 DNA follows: TGTGCCAGCAGCTACAGGGAAGACTCCTACGAGCAGTACTTC. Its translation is CASSYREDSYEQYF.

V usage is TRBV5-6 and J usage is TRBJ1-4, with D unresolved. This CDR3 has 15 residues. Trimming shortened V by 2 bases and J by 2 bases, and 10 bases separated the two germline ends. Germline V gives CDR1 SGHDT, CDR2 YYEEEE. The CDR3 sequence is CASSFRGGTNEKLFF. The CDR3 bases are TGTGCCAGCAGCTTCCGCGGTGGCACTAATGAAAAACTGTTTTTT.

The CDR3 coding sequence is TGTGCCAGCGGCTCTTATGAGGACTATTACACCGGGGAGCTGTTTTTT. It specifies CASGSYEDYYTGELFF. V usage is TRBV27 and J usage is TRBJ2-2, with D perhaps TRBD2 (6 bases). Trimming removed 8 bases at V and 3 bases at J, with 19 bases between. CDR1 is MNHEY and CDR2 is SMNVEV in the germline V gene (reference sequence). This CDR3 has 16 residues.

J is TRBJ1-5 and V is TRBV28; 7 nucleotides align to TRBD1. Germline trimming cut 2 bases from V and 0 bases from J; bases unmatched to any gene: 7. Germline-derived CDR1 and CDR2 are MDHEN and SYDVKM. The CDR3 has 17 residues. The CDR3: CASSLGQAFASNQPQHF. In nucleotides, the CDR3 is TGTGCCAGCAGTTTAGGACAGGCCTTCGCTAGCAATCAGCCCCAGCATTTT.

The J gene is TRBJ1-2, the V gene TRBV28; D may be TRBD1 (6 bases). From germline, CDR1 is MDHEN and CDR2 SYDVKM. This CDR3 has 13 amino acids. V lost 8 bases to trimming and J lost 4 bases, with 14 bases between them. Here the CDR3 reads CASVPGEGYGYTF. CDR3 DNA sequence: TGTGCCAGCGTCCCAGGGGAGGGCTATGGCTACACCTTC.

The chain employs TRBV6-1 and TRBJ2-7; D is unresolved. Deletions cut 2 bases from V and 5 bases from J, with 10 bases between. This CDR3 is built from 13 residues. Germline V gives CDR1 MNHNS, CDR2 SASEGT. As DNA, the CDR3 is TGTGCCAGCAGTGAACCCAGGTGGGACGAGCAGTACTTC. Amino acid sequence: CASSEPRWDEQYF.

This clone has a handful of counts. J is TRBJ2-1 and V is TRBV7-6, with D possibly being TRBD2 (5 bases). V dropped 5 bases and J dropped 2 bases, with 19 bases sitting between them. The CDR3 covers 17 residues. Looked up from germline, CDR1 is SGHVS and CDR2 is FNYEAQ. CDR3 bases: TGTGCCAGCAGCCCCCTGAAAGGTCGGAGGCCCTACAATGAGCAGTTCTTC. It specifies CASSPLKGRRPYNEQFF.

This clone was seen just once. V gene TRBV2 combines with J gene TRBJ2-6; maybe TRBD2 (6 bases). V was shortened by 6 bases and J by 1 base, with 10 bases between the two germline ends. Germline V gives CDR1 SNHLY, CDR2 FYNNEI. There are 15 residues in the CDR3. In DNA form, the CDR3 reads TGTGCCAGCAGGTCTGGGGGGTCTGGGGCCAACGTCCTGACTTTC. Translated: CASRSGGSGANVLTF.

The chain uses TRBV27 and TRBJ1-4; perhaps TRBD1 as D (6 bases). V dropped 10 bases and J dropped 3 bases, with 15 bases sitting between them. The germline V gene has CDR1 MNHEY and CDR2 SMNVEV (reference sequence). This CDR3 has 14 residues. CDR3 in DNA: TGTGCCACCCGGCGGGGGGGCGCTAATGAAAAACTGTTTTTT. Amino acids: CATRRGGANEKLFF.

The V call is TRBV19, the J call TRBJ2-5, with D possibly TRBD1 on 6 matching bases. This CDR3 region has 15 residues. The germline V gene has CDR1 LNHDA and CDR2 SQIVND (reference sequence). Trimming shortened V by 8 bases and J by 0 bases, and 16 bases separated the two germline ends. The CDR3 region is CASAPSTGNQETQYF. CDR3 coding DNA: TGTGCCAGTGCCCCCTCAACAGGGAACCAAGAGACCCAGTACTTC.

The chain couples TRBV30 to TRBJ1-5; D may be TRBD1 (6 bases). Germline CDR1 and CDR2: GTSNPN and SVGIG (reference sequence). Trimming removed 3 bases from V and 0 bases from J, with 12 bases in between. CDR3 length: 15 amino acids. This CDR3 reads CAWSATGYSNQPQHF. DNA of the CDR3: TGTGCCTGGAGCGCCACAGGGTATAGCAATCAGCCCCAGCATTTT.

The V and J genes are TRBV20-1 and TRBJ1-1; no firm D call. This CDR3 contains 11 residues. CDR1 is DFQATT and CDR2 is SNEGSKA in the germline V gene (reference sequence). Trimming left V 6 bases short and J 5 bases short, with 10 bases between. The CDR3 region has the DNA TGCAGTGCAGAGATTTGGACTGAAGCTTTCTTT. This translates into CSAEIWTEAFF.

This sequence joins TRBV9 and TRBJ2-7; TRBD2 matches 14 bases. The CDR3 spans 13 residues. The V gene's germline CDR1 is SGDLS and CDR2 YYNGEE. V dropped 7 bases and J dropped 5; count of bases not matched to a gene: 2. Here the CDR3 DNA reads TGTGCCAGCGGGACTAGCGGGAGCAACGAGCAGTACTTC. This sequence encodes CASGTSGSNEQYF.

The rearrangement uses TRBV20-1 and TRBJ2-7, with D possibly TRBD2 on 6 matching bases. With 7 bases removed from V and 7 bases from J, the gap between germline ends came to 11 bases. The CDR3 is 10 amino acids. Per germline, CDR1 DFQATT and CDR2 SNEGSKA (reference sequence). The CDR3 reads CSVAAGEQYF. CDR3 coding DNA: TGCAGTGTTGCCGCGGGGGAGCAGTACTTC.

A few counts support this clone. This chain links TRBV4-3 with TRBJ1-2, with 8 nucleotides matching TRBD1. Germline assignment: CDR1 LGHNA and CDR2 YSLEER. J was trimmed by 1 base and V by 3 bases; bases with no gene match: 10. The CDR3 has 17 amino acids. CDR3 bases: TGCGCCAGCAGCCATAACCCTCAGACAGGGGATAACTATGGCTACACCTTC. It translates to CASSHNPQTGDNYGYTF.

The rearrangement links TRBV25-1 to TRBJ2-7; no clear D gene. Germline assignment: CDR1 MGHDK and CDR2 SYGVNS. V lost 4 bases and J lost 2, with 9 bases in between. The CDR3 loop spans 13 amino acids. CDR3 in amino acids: CASSVTATYEQYF. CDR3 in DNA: TGTGCCAGCAGTGTTACAGCAACCTACGAGCAGTACTTC.

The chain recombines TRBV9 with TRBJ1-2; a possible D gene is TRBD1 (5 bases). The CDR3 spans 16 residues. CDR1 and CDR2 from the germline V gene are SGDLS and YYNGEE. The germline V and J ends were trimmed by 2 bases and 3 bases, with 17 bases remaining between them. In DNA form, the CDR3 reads TGTGCCAGCAGCGTCACGGGTTGGGGGGAAGACTATGGCTACACCTTC. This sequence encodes CASSVTGWGEDYGYTF.

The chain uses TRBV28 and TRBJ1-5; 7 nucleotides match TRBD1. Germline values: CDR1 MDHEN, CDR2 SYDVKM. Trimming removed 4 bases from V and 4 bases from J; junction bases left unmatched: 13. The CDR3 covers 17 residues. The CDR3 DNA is TGTGCCAGCAGTTCCTGGACAGGCCTTCCCTTTAATCAGCCCCAGCATTTT. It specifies CASSSWTGLPFNQPQHF. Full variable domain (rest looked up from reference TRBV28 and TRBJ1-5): DVKVTQSSRYLVKRTGEKVFLECVQDMDHENMFWYRQDPGLGLRLIYFSYDVKMKEKGDIPEGYSVSREKKERFSLILESASTNQTSMYLCASSSWTGLPFNQPQHFGDGTRLSIL.

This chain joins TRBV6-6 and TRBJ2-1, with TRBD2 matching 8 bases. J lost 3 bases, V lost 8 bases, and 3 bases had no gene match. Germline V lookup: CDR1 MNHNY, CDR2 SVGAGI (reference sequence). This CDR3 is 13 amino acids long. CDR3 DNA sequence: TGTGCCAGCGGCAGCGGGAGCTACAATGAGCAGTTCTTC. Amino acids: CASGSGSYNEQFF.